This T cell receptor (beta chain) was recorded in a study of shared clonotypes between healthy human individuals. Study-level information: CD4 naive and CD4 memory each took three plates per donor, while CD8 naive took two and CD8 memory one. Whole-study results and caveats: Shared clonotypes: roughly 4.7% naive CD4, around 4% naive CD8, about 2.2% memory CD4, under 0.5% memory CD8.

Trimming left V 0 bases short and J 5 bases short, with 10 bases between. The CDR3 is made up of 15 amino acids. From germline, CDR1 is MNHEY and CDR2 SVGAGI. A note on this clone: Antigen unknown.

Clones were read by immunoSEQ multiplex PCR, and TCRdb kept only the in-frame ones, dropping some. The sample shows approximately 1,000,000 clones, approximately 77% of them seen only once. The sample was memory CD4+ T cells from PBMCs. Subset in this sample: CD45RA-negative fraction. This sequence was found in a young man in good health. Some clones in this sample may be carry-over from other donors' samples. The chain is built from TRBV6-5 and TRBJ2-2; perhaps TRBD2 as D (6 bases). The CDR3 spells CASSYSEGETGELFF. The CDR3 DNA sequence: TGTGCCAGCAGTTACTCGGAGGGAGAGACCGGGGAGCTGTTTTTT.